This T cell receptor (beta chain) stems from a study of OX40 agonist ivuxolimab in advanced cancers. Whole-study context: Antecedent anti-PD-1, anti-PD-L1 or anti-CTLA-4 therapy was permissible, with roughly 40% having received some. Study results and caveats: Clonal expansion by week 6 occurred in CD4+ and CD8+ blood T cells (at 0.1 to 3.0 mg/kg). Normalized expansion of T-cell clones was also low for some nonresponders.

Sequenced by immunoSEQ multiplex PCR; TCRdb stores in-frame clones only, minus some. Here the sample spans 65,000 to 95,000 clones, roughly 90% being singletons. Regarding this clone: Its specificity is unknown.

This receptor was obtained from an adult with an advanced solid tumor such as melanoma, head and neck, liver or kidney cancer. Here the sequenced sample was CD4+ or CD8+ T cells sorted from blood, taken in a trial of the OX40 agonist ivuxolimab.

Written as DNA, the CDR3 is TGTGCCAGCAGTTTTGGCGGGGCAGGGATCTCCTACAATGAGCAGTTCTTC. It translates to CASSFGGAGISYNEQFF. The chain combines TRBV27 with TRBJ2-1; D possibly corresponds to TRBD2 (6 bases). In germline, CDR1 is MNHEY, CDR2 SMNVEV (reference sequence). CDR3 length: 17 amino acids. V was cut by 3 bases and J by 0 bases, with 15 bases left in between.